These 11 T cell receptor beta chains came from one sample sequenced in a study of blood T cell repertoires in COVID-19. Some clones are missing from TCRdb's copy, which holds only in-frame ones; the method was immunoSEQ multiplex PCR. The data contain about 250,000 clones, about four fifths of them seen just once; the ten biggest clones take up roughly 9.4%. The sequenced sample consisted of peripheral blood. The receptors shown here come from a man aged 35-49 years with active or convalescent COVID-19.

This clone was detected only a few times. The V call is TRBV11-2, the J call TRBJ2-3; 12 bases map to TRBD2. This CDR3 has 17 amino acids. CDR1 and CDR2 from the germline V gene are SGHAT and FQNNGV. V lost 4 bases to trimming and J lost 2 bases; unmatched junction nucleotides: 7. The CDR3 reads CASSSKGLAGYTDTQYF. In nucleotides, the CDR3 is TGTGCCAGCAGCTCAAAAGGACTAGCGGGATACACAGATACGCAGTATTTT.

The CDR3: CASRAGGYEQYF. The CDR3 DNA sequence: TGTGCCAGCAGGGCGGGGGGCTACGAGCAGTACTTC. The chain has TRBV2 and TRBJ2-7; 8 bases line up with TRBD2. V gave up 6 bases and J gave up 3 bases; unmatched junction bases: 1. Germline CDR1 is SNHLY and CDR2 is FYNNEI. The CDR3 totals 12 residues.

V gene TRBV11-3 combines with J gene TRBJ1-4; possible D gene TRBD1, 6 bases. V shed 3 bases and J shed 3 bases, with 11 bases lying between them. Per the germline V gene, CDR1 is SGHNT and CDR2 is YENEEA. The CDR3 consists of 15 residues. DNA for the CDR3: TGTGCCAGCAGCTTCCAGGGGATACCTAATGAAAAACTGTTTTTT. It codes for CASSFQGIPNEKLFF.

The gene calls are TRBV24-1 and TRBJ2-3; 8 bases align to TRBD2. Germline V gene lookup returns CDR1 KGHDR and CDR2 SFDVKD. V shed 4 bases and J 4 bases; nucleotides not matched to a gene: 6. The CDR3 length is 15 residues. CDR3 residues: CATSDPGLVADTQYF. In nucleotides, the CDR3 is TGTGCCACCAGTGACCCGGGACTAGTTGCAGATACGCAGTATTTT.

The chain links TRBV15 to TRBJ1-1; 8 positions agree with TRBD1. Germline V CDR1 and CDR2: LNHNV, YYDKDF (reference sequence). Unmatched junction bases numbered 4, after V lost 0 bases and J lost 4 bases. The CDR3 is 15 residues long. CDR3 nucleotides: TGTGCCACCAGCAGAGATACGCAGGGGGCCACTGAAGCTTTCTTT. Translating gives CATSRDTQGATEAFF.

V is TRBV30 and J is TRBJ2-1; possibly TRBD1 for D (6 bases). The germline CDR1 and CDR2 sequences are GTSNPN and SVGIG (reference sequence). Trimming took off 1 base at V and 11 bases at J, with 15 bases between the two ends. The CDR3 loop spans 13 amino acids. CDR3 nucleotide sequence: TGTGCCTGGAGTGGTTTGGGGGCACAGAAGCAGTTCTTC. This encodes CAWSGLGAQKQFF.

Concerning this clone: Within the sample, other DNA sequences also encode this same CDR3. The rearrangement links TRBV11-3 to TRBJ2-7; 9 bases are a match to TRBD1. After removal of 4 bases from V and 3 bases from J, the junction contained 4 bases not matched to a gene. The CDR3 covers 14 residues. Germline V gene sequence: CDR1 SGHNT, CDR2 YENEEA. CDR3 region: CASSSGQGIYEQYF. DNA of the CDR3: TGTGCCAGCAGCTCGGGACAGGGTATCTACGAGCAGTACTTC.

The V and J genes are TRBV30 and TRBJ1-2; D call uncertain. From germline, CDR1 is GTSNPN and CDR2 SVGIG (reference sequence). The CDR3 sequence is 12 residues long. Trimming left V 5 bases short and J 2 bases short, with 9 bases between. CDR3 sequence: CAWASRNYGYTF. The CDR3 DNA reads TGTGCCTGGGCATCGCGCAACTATGGCTACACCTTC.

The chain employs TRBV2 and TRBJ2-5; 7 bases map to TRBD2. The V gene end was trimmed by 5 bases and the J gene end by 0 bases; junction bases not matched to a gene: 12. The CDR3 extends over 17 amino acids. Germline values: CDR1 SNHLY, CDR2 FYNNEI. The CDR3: CASSPPSLAANQETQYF. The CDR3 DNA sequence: TGTGCCAGCAGTCCCCCCTCCCTAGCGGCCAACCAAGAGACCCAGTACTTC.

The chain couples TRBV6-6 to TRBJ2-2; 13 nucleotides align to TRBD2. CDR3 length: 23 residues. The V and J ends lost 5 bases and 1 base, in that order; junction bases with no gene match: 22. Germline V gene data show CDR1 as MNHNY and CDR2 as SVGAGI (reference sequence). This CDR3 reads CASSQSGGIGLAGAVWNTGELFF. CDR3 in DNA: TGTGCCAGCAGTCAGTCCGGAGGGATAGGACTAGCGGGAGCGGTGTGGAACACCGGGGAGCTGTTTTTT.

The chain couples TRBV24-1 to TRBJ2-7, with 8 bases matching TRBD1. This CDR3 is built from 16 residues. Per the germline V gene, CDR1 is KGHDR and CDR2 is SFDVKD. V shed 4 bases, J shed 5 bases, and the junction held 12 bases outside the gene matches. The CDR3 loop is CATSDSSGTGLDEQYF. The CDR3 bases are TGTGCCACCAGTGACTCCTCCGGGACAGGATTGGACGAGCAGTACTTC.